This entry is about one T cell receptor beta chain. The data are from a study of cytomegalovirus exposure and HLA in healthy donors. 13 Jbeta primers and 60 Vbeta primers were used for the PCR. Clones were read by immunoSEQ multiplex PCR, and TCRdb kept only the in-frame ones, dropping some. The top ten clones hold around 1.4% of a sample with some 180,000 clones, 75% to 90% of them seen once. The germline CDR1 and CDR2 sequences are SGDLS and YYNGEE. CDR3 length: 15 residues. V dropped 0 bases and J dropped 5; count of bases not matched to a gene: 3. This clonotype was sampled from a girl aged 10 to 17 in good health and CMV-seropositive. This chain joins TRBV9 and TRBJ2-1, with 9 bases matching TRBD2. The specimen was PBMCs. The CDR3, as DNA: TGTGCCAGCAGCGTAGCGTCTAGCGGGAACAATGAGCAGTTCTTC. It translates to CASSVASSGNNEQFF.